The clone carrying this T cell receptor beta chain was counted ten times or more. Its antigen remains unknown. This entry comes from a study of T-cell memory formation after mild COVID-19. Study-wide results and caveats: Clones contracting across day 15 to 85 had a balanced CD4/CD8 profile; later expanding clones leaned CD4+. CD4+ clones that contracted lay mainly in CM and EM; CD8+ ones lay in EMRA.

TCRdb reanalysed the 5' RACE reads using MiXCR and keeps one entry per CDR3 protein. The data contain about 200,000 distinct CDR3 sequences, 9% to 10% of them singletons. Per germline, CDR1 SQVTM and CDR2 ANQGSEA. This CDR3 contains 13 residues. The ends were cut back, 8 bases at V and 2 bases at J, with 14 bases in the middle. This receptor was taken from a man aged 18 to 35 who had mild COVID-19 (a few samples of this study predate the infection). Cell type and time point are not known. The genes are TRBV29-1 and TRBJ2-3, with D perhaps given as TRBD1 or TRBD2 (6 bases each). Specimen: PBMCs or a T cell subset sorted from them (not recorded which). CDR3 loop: CSIRGGITDTQYF. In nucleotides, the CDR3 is TGCAGCATCAGGGGCGGGATCACAGATACGCAGTATTTT.